This note documents a single T cell receptor (beta chain) sequence. This clone was detected many times. The target of this receptor is not known. One base away there is no much larger clone; base qualities are not given. Libraries were built with PCR. These reads were obtained on an Illumina HiSeq 4000. High-throughput sequencing was used to profile the TCR beta-chain CDR3 region of each patient. Turning to the authors' computational methods: A classifier to discriminate distant-metastatic papillary thyroid cancer patients was built from CDR3 differences across clinicopathological groups. To measure repertoire diversity the researchers used the Shannon index, while the Morisita-Horn index served to gauge how similar the tumor and blood repertoires were. The public sequencing data were trimmed at Q25 with fastp and processed into clonotypes with MiXCR by TCRdb, which kept only in-frame beta chains. V and J calls and clone size were set by TCRdb, not the authors. This sample holds tens of thousands of clones; 20% to 30% were observed only once. The top ten clonotypes cover approximately 20% of the sample.

Before undergoing thyroid surgery, none of the patients had been given any kind of treatment. The study retrospectively analysed patient clinical samples collected from about 2012 to 2019 using T-cell receptor beta sequencing. The data belong to a study of metastatic and nonmetastatic thyroid tumors (dated by TCRdb to about 2020). About the full investigation: For patients with malignant and with benign thyroid disease, the researchers compared repertoires between peripheral blood samples and tumor or nodule tissue samples.

At the junction V is shortened by 8 bases and J by 5 bases, with 18 bases in between. As encoded in the germline V gene, CDR1 is MNHNS while CDR2 is SASEGT. Inclusive of the bounding cysteine and phenylalanine, the CDR3 is 15 residues long. Only CDR3 DNA remains: 45 bases, in frame from the first base. Overall results and qualifications from the work: TCR beta diversity was reported as significantly higher in malignant tumors than in benign nodules, in both blood and tumor samples.

This receptor chain uses TRBV6-1 and TRBJ2-2; the best D guess is TRBD2, with 5 bases matching. The sequenced sample was blood. The clonotype comes from a male donor with papillary thyroid cancer or a benign thyroid nodule (not recorded which). Some clones in this sample may be carry-over from other donors' samples. CDR3 loop: CASAPRAESTGELFF. The nucleotides are TGTGCCAGCGCCCCAAGAGCGGAGAGTACCGGGGAGCTGTTTTTT.